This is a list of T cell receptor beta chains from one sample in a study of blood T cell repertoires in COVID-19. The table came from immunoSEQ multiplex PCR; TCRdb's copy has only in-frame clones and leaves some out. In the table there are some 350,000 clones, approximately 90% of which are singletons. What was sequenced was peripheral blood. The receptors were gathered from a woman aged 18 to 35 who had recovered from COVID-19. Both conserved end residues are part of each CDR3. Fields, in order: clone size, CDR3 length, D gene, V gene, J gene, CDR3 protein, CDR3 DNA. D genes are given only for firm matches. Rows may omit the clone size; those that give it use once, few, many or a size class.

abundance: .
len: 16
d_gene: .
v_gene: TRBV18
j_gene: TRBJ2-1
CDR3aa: CASSPEGADPRNEQFF
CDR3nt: TGTGCCAGCTCACCCGAAGGGGCAGACCCTAGGAATGAGCAGTTCTTC

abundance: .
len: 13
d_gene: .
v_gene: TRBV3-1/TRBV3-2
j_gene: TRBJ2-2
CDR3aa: CASTFTNTGELFF
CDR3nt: TGTGCCAGCACATTCACGAACACCGGGGAGCTGTTTTTT

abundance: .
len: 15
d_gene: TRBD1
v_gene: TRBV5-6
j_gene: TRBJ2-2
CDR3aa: CASRRRDSLTGELFF
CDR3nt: TGTGCCAGCAGAAGACGGGACAGCCTCACCGGGGAGCTGTTTTTT

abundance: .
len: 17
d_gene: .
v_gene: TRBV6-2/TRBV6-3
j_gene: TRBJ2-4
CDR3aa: CASSKDWEGRAKNIQYF
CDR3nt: TGTGCCAGCAGTAAGGACTGGGAAGGGCGAGCCAAAAACATTCAGTACTTC

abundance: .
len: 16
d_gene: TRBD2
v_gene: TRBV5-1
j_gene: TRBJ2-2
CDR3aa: CASSTRTSGNTGELFF
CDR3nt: TGCGCCAGCAGCACCCGGACTAGCGGGAACACCGGGGAGCTGTTTTTT

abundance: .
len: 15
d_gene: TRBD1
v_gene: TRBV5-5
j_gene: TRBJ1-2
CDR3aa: CASRSGTGGGYGYTF
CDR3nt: TGTGCCAGCAGAAGTGGGACAGGGGGCGGCTATGGCTACACCTTC

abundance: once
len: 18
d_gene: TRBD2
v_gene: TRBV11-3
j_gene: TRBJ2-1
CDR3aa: CASSWGREGPQIYNEQFF
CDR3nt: TGTGCCAGCAGCTGGGGACGGGAGGGACCCCAAATTTACAATGAGCAGTTCTTC

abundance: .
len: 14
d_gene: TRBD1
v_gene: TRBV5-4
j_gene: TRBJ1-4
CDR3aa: CASSLKQGSEKLFF
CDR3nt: TGTGCCAGCAGCTTGAAACAGGGGAGTGAAAAACTGTTTTTT

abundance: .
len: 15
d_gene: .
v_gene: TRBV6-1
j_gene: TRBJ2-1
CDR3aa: CASSEKSGILNEQFF
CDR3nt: TGTGCCAGCAGTGAAAAGTCCGGGATTTTGAATGAGCAGTTCTTC

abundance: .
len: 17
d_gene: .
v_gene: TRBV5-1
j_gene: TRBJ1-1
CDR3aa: CASSLDVRGRGNTEAFF
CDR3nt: TGCGCCAGCAGCTTGGACGTAAGGGGAAGAGGGAACACTGAAGCTTTCTTT

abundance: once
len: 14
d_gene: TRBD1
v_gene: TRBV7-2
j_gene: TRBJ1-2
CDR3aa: CASSLGQGNRGYTF
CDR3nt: TGTGCCAGCAGCTTAGGACAGGGTAATCGAGGCTACACCTTC

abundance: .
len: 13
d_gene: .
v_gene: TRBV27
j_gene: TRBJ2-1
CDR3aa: CASSSRGGNEQFF
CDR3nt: TGTGCCAGCAGTTCGAGAGGGGGCAATGAGCAGTTCTTC

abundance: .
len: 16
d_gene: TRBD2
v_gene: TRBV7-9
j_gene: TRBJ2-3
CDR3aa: CASSSLGEGGTDTQYF
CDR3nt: TGTGCCAGCAGCTCCCTTGGGGAGGGAGGGACAGATACGCAGTATTTT

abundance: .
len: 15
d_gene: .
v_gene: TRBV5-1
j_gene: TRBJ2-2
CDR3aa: CASSLAGLNTGELFF
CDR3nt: TGCGCCAGCAGCTTGGCCGGACTTAACACCGGGGAGCTGTTTTTT

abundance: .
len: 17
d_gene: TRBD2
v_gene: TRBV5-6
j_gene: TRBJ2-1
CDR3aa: CASSLEARLAAHNEQFF
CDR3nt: TGTGCCAGCAGCTTGGAAGCCCGGCTAGCGGCCCACAATGAGCAGTTCTTC

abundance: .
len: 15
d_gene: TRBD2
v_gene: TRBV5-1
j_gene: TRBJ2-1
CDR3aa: CASSPGLAGYNEQFF
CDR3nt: TGCGCCAGCAGCCCGGGACTAGCGGGGTACAATGAGCAGTTCTTC

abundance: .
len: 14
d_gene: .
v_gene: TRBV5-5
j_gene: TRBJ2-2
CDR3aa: CASSPTDLTGELFF
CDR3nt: TGTGCCAGCAGCCCAACCGACTTAACCGGGGAGCTGTTTTTT

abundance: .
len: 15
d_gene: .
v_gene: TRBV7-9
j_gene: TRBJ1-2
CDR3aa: CASSLVDSSDYGYTF
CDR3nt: TGTGCCAGCAGCCTAGTTGACTCTTCGGACTATGGCTACACCTTC

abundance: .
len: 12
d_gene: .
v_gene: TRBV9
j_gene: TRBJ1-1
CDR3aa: CASSVGLSPAFF
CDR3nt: TGTGCCAGCAGCGTAGGGCTTAGCCCAGCTTTCTTT

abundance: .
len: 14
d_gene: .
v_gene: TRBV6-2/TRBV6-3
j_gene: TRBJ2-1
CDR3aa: CASSYSGGGTEQFF
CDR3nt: TGTGCCAGCAGTTACTCCGGTGGTGGTACCGAGCAGTTCTTC

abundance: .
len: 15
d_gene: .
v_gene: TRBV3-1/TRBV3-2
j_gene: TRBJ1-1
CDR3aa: CASSQPGHRVAEAFF
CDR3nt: TGTGCCAGCAGCCAACCCGGACACAGGGTGGCTGAAGCTTTCTTT

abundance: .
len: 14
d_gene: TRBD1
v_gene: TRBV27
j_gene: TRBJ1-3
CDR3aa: CASSSGGLGNTIYF
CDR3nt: TGTGCCAGCAGTTCAGGGGGCCTTGGAAACACCATATATTTT

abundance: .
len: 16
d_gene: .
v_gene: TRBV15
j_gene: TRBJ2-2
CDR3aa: CATSRERDSITGELFF
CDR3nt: TGTGCCACCAGCAGAGAAAGGGACTCAATCACCGGGGAGCTGTTTTTT

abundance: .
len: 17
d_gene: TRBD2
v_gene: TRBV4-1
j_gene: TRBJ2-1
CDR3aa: CASSQDRLAGASGEQFF
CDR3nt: TGCGCCAGCAGCCAAGATCGGCTAGCGGGAGCTTCCGGTGAGCAGTTCTTC

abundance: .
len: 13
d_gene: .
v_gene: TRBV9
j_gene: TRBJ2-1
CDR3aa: CASSTTTYNEQFF
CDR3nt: TGTGCCAGCAGCACTACCACCTACAATGAGCAGTTCTTC

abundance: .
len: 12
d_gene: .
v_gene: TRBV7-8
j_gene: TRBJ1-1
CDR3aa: CASPDGRDEAFF
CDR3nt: TGTGCCAGCCCGGATGGACGGGATGAAGCTTTCTTT

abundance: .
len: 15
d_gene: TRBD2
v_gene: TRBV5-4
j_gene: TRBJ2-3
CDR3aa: CASSQTSGGTDTQYF
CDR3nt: TGTGCCAGCAGCCAGACTAGCGGGGGCACAGATACGCAGTATTTT

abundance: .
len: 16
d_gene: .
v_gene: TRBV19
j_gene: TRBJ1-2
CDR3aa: CASRQRGGGTLYGYTF
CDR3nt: TGTGCCAGTCGGCAACGGGGAGGGGGGACCCTCTATGGCTACACCTTC

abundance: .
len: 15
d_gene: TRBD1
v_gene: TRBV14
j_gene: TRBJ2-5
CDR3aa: CASSQVRTGVETQYF
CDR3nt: TGTGCCAGCAGCCAAGTGAGGACAGGGGTCGAGACCCAGTACTTC

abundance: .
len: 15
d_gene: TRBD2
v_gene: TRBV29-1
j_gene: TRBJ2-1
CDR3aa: CSIGSASGRANEQFF
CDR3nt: TGCAGCATAGGCTCGGCTAGCGGGAGGGCCAATGAGCAGTTCTTC

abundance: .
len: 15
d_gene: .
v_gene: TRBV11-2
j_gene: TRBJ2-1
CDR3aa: CASSPRTVPYNEQFF
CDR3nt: TGTGCCAGCAGCCCGCGGACAGTACCTTACAATGAGCAGTTCTTC

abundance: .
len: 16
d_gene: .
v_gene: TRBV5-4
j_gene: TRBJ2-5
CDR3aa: CASSLEGGRGRETQYF
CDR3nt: TGTGCCAGCAGCTTGGAGGGAGGGAGGGGGAGAGAGACCCAGTACTTC

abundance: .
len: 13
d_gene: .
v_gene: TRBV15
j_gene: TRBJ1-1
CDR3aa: CATSSTENTEAFF
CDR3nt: TGTGCCACCAGCTCTACAGAGAACACTGAAGCTTTCTTT

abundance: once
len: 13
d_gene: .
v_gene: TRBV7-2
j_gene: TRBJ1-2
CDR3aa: CASSPPGGYGYTF
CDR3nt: TGTGCCAGCAGCCCACCGGGGGGTTATGGCTACACCTTC

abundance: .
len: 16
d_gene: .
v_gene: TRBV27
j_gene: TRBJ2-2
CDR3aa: CASSLGRGAPTGELFF
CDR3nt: TGTGCCAGCAGTTTGGGTAGGGGTGCCCCCACCGGGGAGCTGTTTTTT

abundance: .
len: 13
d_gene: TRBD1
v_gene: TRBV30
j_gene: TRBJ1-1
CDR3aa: CAWSRDRGEVAFF
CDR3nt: TGTGCCTGGAGCCGGGACAGGGGGGAAGTCGCTTTCTTT

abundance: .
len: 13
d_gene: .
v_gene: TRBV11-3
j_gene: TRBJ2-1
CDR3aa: CASSFEPYNEQFF
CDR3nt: TGTGCCAGCAGCTTCGAGCCGTACAATGAGCAGTTCTTC

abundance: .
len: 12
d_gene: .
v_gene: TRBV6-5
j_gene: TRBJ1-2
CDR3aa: CASRATGYGYTF
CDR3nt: TGTGCCAGCAGGGCCACAGGGTATGGCTACACCTTC

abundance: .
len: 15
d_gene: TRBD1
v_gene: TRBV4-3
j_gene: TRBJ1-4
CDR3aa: CASSQVGTGPEKLFF
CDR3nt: TGCGCCAGCAGCCAAGTTGGGACAGGGCCTGAAAAACTGTTTTTT

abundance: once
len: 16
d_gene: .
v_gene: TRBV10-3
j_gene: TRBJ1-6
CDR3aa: CAISPTRPGEGSPLHF
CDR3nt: TGTGCCATCAGTCCCACCCGGCCAGGGGAGGGTTCACCCCTCCACTTT

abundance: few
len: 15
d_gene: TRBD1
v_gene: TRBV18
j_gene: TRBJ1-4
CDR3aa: CASSPPTGTGDQLFF
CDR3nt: TGTGCCAGCTCACCACCAACCGGGACAGGGGATCAACTGTTTTTT

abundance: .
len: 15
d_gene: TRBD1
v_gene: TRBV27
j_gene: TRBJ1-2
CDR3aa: CASSLVYRGNYGYTF
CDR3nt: TGTGCCAGCAGTTTAGTATACAGGGGAAACTATGGCTACACCTTC

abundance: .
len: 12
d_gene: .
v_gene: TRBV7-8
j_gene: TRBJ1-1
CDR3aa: CASSLARSEAFF
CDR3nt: TGTGCCAGCAGCTTAGCGCGCTCTGAAGCTTTCTTT

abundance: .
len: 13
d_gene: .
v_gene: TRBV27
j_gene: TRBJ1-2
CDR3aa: CASSIGASGGYTF
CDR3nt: TGTGCCAGCAGTATAGGGGCTTCGGGTGGCTACACCTTC

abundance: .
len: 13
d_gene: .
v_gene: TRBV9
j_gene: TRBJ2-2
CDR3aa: CASSPTLTGELFF
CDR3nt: TGTGCCAGCAGCCCGACTTTGACCGGGGAGCTGTTTTTT

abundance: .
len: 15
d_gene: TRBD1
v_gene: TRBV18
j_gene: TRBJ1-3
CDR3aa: CASSPDRALANTIYF
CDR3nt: TGTGCCAGCTCACCGGACAGGGCCTTGGCGAACACCATATATTTT

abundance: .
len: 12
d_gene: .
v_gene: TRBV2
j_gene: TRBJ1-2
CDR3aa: CASSEDPIRYTF
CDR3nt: TGTGCCAGCAGTGAAGATCCTATCCGCTACACCTTC

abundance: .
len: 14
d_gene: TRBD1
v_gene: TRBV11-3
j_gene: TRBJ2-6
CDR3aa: CASSRTGGANVLTF
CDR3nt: TGTGCCAGCAGCAGGACAGGGGGGGCCAACGTCCTGACTTTC

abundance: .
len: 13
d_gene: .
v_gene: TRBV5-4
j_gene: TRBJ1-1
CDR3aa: CASRRQMNTEAFF
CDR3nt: TGTGCCAGCAGGCGGCAAATGAACACTGAAGCTTTCTTT

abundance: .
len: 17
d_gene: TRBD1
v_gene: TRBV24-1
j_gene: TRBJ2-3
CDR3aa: CATSKEPRDRGTDTQYF
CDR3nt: TGTGCCACCAGTAAGGAGCCACGGGACAGGGGCACAGATACGCAGTATTTT